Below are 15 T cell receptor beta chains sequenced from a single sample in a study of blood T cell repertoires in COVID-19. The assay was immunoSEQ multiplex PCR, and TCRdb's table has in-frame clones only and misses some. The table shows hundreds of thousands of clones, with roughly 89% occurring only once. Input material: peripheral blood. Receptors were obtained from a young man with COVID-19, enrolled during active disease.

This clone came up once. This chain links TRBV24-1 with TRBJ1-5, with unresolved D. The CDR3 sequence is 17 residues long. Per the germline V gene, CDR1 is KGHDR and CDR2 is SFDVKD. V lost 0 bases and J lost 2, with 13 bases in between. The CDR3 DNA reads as TGTGCCACCAGTGATTTGTGGAATGAGGTCGGCAATCAGCCCCAGCATTTT. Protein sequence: CATSDLWNEVGNQPQHF.

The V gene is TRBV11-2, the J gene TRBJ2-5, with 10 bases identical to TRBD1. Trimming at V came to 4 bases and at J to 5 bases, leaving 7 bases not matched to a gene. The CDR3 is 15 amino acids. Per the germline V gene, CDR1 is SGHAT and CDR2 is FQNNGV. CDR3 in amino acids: CASSSQTGGAETQYF. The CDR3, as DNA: TGTGCCAGCAGCTCGCAGACAGGGGGCGCCGAGACCCAGTACTTC.

The CDR3 is CATERGRNTGELFF. Written as DNA, the CDR3 is TGTGCCACCGAGCGGGGCCGGAACACCGGGGAGCTGTTTTTT. The chain links TRBV27 to TRBJ2-2; 7 nucleotides agree with TRBD2. The V segment lost 10 bases and the J segment 1 base; nucleotides outside the gene matches: 6. The CDR3 length is 14 residues. The V gene's germline CDR1 is MNHEY and CDR2 SMNVEV (reference sequence).

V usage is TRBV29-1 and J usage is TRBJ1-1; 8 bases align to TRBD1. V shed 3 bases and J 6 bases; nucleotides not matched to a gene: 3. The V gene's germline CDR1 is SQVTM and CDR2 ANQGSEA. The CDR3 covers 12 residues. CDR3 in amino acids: CSVDAGGAEAFF. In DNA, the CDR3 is TGCAGCGTTGACGCAGGGGGCGCTGAAGCTTTCTTT.

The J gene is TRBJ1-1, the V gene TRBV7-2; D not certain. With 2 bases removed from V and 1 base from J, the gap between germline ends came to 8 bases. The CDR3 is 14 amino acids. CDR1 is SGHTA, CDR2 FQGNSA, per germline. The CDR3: CASSLPGGNTEAFF. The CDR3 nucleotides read TGTGCCAGCAGCTTACCAGGTGGGAACACTGAAGCTTTCTTT.

The CDR3 region has the DNA TGTGCCAGCACCCTGGAGGGGTTCGTCAATTCACCCCTCCACTTT. Protein sequence: CASTLEGFVNSPLHF. The chain uses TRBV6-5 and TRBJ1-6; D is perhaps TRBD1 (5 bases). This CDR3 region has 15 residues. Trimming cost V 7 bases and J 7 bases, with 17 bases left between them. Germline values: CDR1 MNHEY, CDR2 SVGAGI.

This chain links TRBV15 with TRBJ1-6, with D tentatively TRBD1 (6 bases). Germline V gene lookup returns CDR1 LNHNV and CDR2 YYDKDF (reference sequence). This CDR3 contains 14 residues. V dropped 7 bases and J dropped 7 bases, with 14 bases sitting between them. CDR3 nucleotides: TGTGCCACCACCGCCGGGACACCGAATTCACCCCTCCACTTT. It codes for CATTAGTPNSPLHF.

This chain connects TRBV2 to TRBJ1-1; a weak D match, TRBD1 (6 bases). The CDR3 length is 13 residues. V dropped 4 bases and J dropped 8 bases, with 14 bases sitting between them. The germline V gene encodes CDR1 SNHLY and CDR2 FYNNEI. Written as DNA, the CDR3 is TGTGCCAGCAGTGGGGACACGGTTTACGAAGCTTTCTTT. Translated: CASSGDTVYEAFF.

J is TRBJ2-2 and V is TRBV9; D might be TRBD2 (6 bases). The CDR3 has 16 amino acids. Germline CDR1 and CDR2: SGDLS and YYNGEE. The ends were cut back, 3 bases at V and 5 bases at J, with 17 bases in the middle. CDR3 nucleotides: TGTGCCAGCAGCGACGCCCCCGGGGGAGAAACCGGGGAGCTGTTTTTT. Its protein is CASSDAPGGETGELFF.

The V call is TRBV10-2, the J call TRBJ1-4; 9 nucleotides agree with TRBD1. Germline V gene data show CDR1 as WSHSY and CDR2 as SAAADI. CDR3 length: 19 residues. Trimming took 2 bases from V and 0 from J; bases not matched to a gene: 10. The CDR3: CASSEGFRGQGATNEKLFF. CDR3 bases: TGCGCCAGCAGTGAGGGATTTAGGGGACAGGGTGCAACTAATGAAAAACTGTTTTTT.

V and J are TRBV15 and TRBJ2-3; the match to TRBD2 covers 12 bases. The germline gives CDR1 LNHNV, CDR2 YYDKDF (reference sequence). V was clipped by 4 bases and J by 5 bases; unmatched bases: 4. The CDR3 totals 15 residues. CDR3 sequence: CATSTRLAGVDTQYF. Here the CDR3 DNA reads TGTGCCACCAGCACACGACTAGCGGGAGTAGATACGCAGTATTTT.

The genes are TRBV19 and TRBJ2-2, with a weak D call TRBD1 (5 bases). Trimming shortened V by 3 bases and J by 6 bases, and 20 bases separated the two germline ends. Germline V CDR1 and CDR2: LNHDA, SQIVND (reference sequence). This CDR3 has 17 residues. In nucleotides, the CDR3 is TGTGCCAGTAGTATCGAGTTCTCCTTGACAGATCCCGGGGAGCTGTTTTTT. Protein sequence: CASSIEFSLTDPGELFF.

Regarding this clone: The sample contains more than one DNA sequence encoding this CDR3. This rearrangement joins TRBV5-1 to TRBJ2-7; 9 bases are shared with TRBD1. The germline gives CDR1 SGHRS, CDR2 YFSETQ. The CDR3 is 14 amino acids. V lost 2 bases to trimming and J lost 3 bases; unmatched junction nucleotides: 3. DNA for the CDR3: TGCGCCAGCAGCTTAGGACAGGGGCTCTACGAGCAGTACTTC. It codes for CASSLGQGLYEQYF.

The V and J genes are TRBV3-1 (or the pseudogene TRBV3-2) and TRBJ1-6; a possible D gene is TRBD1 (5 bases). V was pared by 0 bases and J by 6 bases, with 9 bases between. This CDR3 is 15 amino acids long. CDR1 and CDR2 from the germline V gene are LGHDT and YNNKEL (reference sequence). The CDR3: CASSQDPGGNSPLHF. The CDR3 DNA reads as TGTGCCAGCAGCCAAGATCCCGGGGGTAATTCACCCCTCCACTTT.

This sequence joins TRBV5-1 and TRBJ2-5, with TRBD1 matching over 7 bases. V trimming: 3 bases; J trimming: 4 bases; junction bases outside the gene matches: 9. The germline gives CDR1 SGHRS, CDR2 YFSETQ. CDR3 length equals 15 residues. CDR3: CASSSGTAVGETQYF. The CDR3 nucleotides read TGCGCCAGCAGCTCGGGGACAGCCGTAGGAGAGACCCAGTACTTC.